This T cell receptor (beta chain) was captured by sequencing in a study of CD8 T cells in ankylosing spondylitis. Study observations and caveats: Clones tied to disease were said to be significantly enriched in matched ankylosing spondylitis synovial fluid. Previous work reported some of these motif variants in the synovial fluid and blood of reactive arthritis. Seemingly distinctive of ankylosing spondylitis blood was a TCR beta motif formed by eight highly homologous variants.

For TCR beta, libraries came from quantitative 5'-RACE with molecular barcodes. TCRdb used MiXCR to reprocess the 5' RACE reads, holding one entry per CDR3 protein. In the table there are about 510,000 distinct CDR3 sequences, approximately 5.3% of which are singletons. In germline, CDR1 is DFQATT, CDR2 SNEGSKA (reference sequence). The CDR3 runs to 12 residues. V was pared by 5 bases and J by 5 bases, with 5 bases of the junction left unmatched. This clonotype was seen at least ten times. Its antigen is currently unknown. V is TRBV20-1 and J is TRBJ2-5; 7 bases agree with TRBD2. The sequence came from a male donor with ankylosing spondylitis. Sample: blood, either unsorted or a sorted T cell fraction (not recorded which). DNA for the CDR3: TGCAGTGCTGGTCCCGGGGGGGAGACCCAGTACTTC. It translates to CSAGPGGETQYF.